A single sample is the source of the 30 T cell receptor beta chains below, sequenced in a study of technical replicates of blood from four donors. Assay used: immunoSEQ multiplex PCR; TCRdb lists only in-frame clones, some missing. The table has tens of thousands of clones, about 95% seen once. The sequencing input was PBMCs. Receptors originate from a human donor in good health. Some clones in this sample may be carry-over from other donors' samples.

V gene TRBV25-1 combines with J gene TRBJ2-1, with 11 bases fitting TRBD2. CDR3 length: 14 residues. Germline V gene sequence: CDR1 MGHDK, CDR2 SYGVNS. With 8 bases clipped from V and 4 bases from J, the junction kept 4 bases outside the gene matches. CDR3 coding DNA: TGTGCCAGCGCGGGACTAGCGGATTACAATGAGCAGTTCTTC. Protein product: CASAGLADYNEQFF.

The chain joins TRBV2 to TRBJ1-1; 9 bases map to TRBD1. This CDR3 has 14 residues. Losses at the gene ends were 8 bases for V and 6 bases for J; bases not matched to a gene: 10. The germline CDR1 and CDR2 sequences are SNHLY and FYNNEI. The CDR3 loop is CASGGGQGPSEAFF. The CDR3 DNA sequence: TGTGCCAGCGGGGGGGGACAGGGACCTTCTGAAGCTTTCTTT.

The gene calls are TRBV5-1 and TRBJ1-2; 7 bases agree with TRBD1. Germline CDR1 is SGHRS and CDR2 is YFSETQ. This CDR3 spans 14 amino acids. The trim removed 4 bases at V and 3 bases at J, leaving 6 bases unmatched. The CDR3 region is CASSPYQGDYGYTF. CDR3 DNA sequence: TGCGCCAGCAGCCCTTACCAGGGGGACTATGGCTACACCTTC.

The chain recombines TRBV7-9 with TRBJ1-6; 7 nucleotides line up with TRBD1. J lost 14 bases, V lost 5 bases, and 15 bases had no gene match. CDR1 and CDR2 from the germline V gene are SEHNR and FQNEAQ (reference sequence). The CDR3 sequence is 15 residues long. DNA for the CDR3: TGTGCCAGCAGCCTTAACAGGGGCCGGTTGGGAACCCTCCACTTT. It specifies CASSLNRGRLGTLHF. Full variable domain (rest looked up from reference TRBV7-9 and TRBJ1-6): DTGVSQNPRHKITKRGQNVTFRCDPISEHNRLYWYRQTLGQGPEFLTYFQNEAQLEKSRLLSDRFSAERPKGSFSTLEIQRTEQGDSAMYLCASSLNRGRLGTLHFGNGTRLTVT.

The J gene is TRBJ2-7, the V gene TRBV7-2, with D maybe TRBD1 (5 bases). This CDR3 has 14 amino acids. V lost 7 bases and J 0 bases, leaving 13 bases between the germline ends. CDR1 is SGHTA and CDR2 is FQGNSA in the germline V gene. The CDR3, as DNA: TGTGCCAGCAACCACGACAGAAGCTCCTACGAGCAGTACTTC. It is translated as CASNHDRSSYEQYF.

The rearrangement joins TRBV9 to TRBJ2-7; D unclear. V was trimmed by 0 bases and J by 2 bases, leaving 12 bases between them. The CDR3 has 15 amino acids. CDR1 and CDR2 (germline): SGDLS, YYNGEE. This CDR3 is CASSVVQERTYEQYF. The DNA of the CDR3 is TGTGCCAGCAGCGTAGTTCAGGAACGGACCTACGAGCAGTACTTC. Full variable domain (missing parts from reference TRBV9 and TRBJ2-7): DSGVTQTPKHLITATGQRVTLRCSPRSGDLSVYWYQQSLDQGLQFLIQYYNGEERAKGNILERFSAQQFPDLHSELNLSSLELGDSALYFCASSVVQERTYEQYFGPGTRLTVT.

The V gene is TRBV6-5, the J gene TRBJ2-7; 7 bases map to TRBD1. This CDR3 region has 15 residues. Germline V CDR1 and CDR2: MNHEY, SVGAGI. V was pared by 0 bases and J by 1 base, with 3 bases of the junction left unmatched. The CDR3 nucleotides read TGTGCCAGCAGTTACTCCGCAGGGGGATCCTACGAGCAGTACTTC. Protein product: CASSYSAGGSYEQYF.

The genes are TRBV29-1 and TRBJ2-3, with 9 bases lining up with TRBD1. The CDR3 is 14 amino acids. Looked up from germline, CDR1 is SQVTM and CDR2 is ANQGSEA. The V gene end was trimmed by 1 base and the J gene end by 6 bases; junction bases not matched to a gene: 5. The CDR3 DNA follows: TGCAGCGTTGAAGGTTGGACAGGGGCCGATACGCAGTATTTT. Translation gives CSVEGWTGADTQYF.

V usage is TRBV6-6 and J usage is TRBJ1-5, with D hard to call. Germline V gene sequence: CDR1 MNHNY, CDR2 SVGAGI (reference sequence). V shed 5 bases and J shed 0 bases, with 11 bases lying between them. The CDR3 has 15 residues. As DNA, the CDR3 is TGTGCCAGCAGTCCAGACACGAGTAGCAATCAGCCCCAGCATTTT. Protein sequence: CASSPDTSSNQPQHF.

V is TRBV7-9 and J is TRBJ1-2; the match to TRBD1 covers 7 bases. The germline gives CDR1 SEHNR, CDR2 FQNEAQ (reference sequence). CDR3 length: 17 residues. V lost 4 bases, J lost 0 bases, and 11 bases stayed unmatched. The CDR3, as DNA: TGTGCCAGCAGCTCCGTCGCGGACAGGTTGTCTAACTATGGCTACACCTTC. Its protein is CASSSVADRLSNYGYTF.

J is TRBJ2-5 and V is TRBV12-5; D perhaps matches TRBD2 (6 bases). The V end was cut by 6 bases, the J end by 5 bases, with 19 bases between. The CDR3 has 15 amino acids. Germline lookup yields CDR1 LGHNT and CDR2 FRNRAP. As DNA, the CDR3 is TGTGCTAGTGGCCCCAGTGGAGGGATTAGGGAGACCCAGTACTTC. Its protein is CASGPSGGIRETQYF.

J is TRBJ2-3 and V is TRBV29-1, with 7 nucleotides matching TRBD1. Per germline, CDR1 SQVTM and CDR2 ANQGSEA. V was clipped by 4 bases and J by 0 bases; unmatched bases: 10. CDR3 size: 16 residues. CDR3 DNA sequence: TGCAGCGTTGCCGACAGGGTGCTACTTAGCACAGATACGCAGTATTTT. This gives the protein CSVADRVLLSTDTQYF.

This clone has a single count. The chain employs TRBV5-1 and TRBJ2-3; weak D call: TRBD2 (6 bases). Germline CDR1 SGHRS, CDR2 YFSETQ. Trimming left V 1 base short and J 11 bases short, with 11 bases between. The CDR3 loop spans 12 amino acids. CDR3 residues: CASSLLEGLQYF. In nucleotides, the CDR3 is TGCGCCAGCAGCTTGTTGGAGGGTCTGCAGTATTTT.

This clone appeared once. This chain connects TRBV6-6 to TRBJ2-3; 10 nucleotides line up with TRBD2. Germline CDR1 is MNHNY and CDR2 is SVGAGI (reference sequence). This CDR3 is built from 16 residues. The J segment lost 1 base and the V segment lost 6 bases, leaving 7 bases of the junction unmatched. The CDR3 loop reads CASRNLAGVGTDTQYF. In DNA, the CDR3 is TGTGCCAGCAGGAATCTAGCGGGAGTTGGCACAGATACGCAGTATTTT.

This clone has only one observation. This chain links TRBV7-3 with TRBJ2-3; TRBD1 matches 11 bases. Germline lookup yields CDR1 SGHTA and CDR2 FQGTGA. V shed 8 bases and J 5 bases; nucleotides not matched to a gene: 3. This CDR3 comprises 13 residues. CDR3 protein: CASGQGARDTQYF. CDR3 in DNA: TGTGCCAGCGGACAGGGGGCTAGAGATACGCAGTATTTT.

This clone was observed a single time. The chain recombines TRBV27 with TRBJ1-2; D might be TRBD1 (6 bases). V was shortened by 5 bases and J by 8 bases, with 21 bases between the two germline ends. Looked up from germline, CDR1 is MNHEY and CDR2 is SMNVEV (reference sequence). The CDR3 sequence is 15 residues long. This chain's CDR3 is CASSPRPGHFGGYTF. CDR3 in DNA: TGTGCCAGCAGTCCCAGACCGGGACACTTTGGGGGCTACACCTTC.

The V call is TRBV19, the J call TRBJ2-6; tentatively, D is TRBD2 (5 bases). The CDR3 contains 19 residues. Germline V lookup: CDR1 LNHDA, CDR2 SQIVND (reference sequence). V was shortened by 8 bases and J by 2 bases, with 25 bases between the two germline ends. CDR3 sequence reads: CASCSSRFTTEAGANVLTF. For the CDR3, the DNA is TGTGCCAGTTGTAGCAGTCGTTTCACGACGGAGGCTGGGGCCAACGTCCTGACTTTC.

The rearrangement links TRBV7-9 to TRBJ1-2; D possibly corresponds to TRBD1 (5 bases). This CDR3 is built from 12 residues. Germline V lookup: CDR1 SEHNR, CDR2 FQNEAQ (reference sequence). V shed 1 base and J shed 8 bases, with 8 bases lying between them. In DNA, the CDR3 is TGTGCCAGCAGCTTAGGCGGGGGAGGCTACACCTTC. It is translated as CASSLGGGGYTF.

The rearrangement links TRBV7-9 to TRBJ1-4; D is possibly TRBD1 (6 bases). V was cut by 5 bases and J by 8 bases, with 12 bases left in between. Germline lookup yields CDR1 SEHNR and CDR2 FQNEAQ (reference sequence). CDR3 length: 13 residues. CDR3 protein: CASSRGGLEKLFF. The CDR3 DNA reads TGTGCCAGCAGCCGTGGGGGCTTGGAAAAACTGTTTTTT.

The J gene is TRBJ1-2, the V gene TRBV4-1, with 7 positions matching TRBD1. The CDR3 spans 14 residues. Germline V gene sequence: CDR1 MGHRA, CDR2 YSYEKL. V lost 10 bases to trimming and J lost 4 bases; unmatched junction nucleotides: 12. The CDR3 nucleotides read TGCGCCACTTCACCGGGACAGATAACCTATGGCTACACCTTC. Translated: CATSPGQITYGYTF.

The chain uses TRBV6-1 and TRBJ2-7; D might be TRBD2 (5 bases). V lost 0 bases and J 3 bases, leaving 12 bases between the germline ends. The length of the CDR3 is 15 residues. From germline, CDR1 is MNHNS and CDR2 SASEGT. In DNA, the CDR3 is TGTGCCAGCAGTGAAGCGGAGCGGTGGGACTACGAGCAGTACTTC. Amino acids: CASSEAERWDYEQYF.

The chain is built from TRBV7-9 and TRBJ1-6; 10 bases map to TRBD1. The CDR3 covers 18 residues. Trimming cost V 5 bases and J 7 bases; bases outside gene matches: 14. Per germline, CDR1 SEHNR and CDR2 FQNEAQ (reference sequence). CDR3 protein: CASSPGQGYMVRNSPLHF. The CDR3 bases are TGTGCCAGCAGCCCGGGACAGGGGTACATGGTCCGAAATTCACCCCTCCACTTT.

This clone was picked up one time. This chain connects TRBV6-1 to TRBJ2-7, with D uncertain. The CDR3 is made up of 15 amino acids. Germline CDR1 is MNHNS and CDR2 is SASEGT. Between the trimmed V and J ends, which lost 1 base and 4 bases, there was a span of 14 bases. The CDR3 DNA is TGTGCCAGCAGTGAAGGAGTAAATAGCTTGTACGAGCAGTACTTC. Amino acid sequence: CASSEGVNSLYEQYF.

J is TRBJ2-7 and V is TRBV7-9; 9 bases agree with TRBD2. CDR3 length: 15 residues. J gave up 3 bases and V 5 bases, and 8 bases lay outside the gene matches. The germline V gene encodes CDR1 SEHNR and CDR2 FQNEAQ (reference sequence). The CDR3 here is CASSPRREGRYEQYF. The DNA for the CDR3 is TGTGCCAGCAGCCCCAGGCGGGAGGGCCGCTACGAGCAGTACTTC.

The chain has TRBV7-8 and TRBJ2-2, with D possibly TRBD2 on 5 matching bases. CDR1 is SGHVS and CDR2 is FQNEAQ in the germline V gene. Between the trimmed V and J ends, which lost 7 bases and 6 bases, there was a span of 15 bases. The CDR3 has 14 residues. CDR3 protein: CASTPAGSAGELFF. DNA of the CDR3: TGTGCCAGCACCCCGGCTGGGAGCGCCGGGGAGCTGTTTTTT. The full variable domain, its missing parts supplied by reference TRBV7-8 and TRBJ2-2, is GAGVSQSPRYKVAKRGQDVALRCDPISGHVSLFWYQQALGQGPEFLTYFQNEAQLDKSGLPSDRFFAERPEGSVSTLKIQRTQQEDSAVYLCASTPAGSAGELFFGEGSRLTVL.

The chain carries TRBV5-6 and TRBJ2-3; maybe TRBD2 (5 bases). V gave up 4 bases and J gave up 1 base, with 13 bases separating them. Germline-derived CDR1 and CDR2 are SGHDT and YYEEEE. This CDR3 region has 15 residues. CDR3 bases: TGTGCCAGCAGCCGGAACGGGATGGGCACAGATACGCAGTATTTT. This translates into CASSRNGMGTDTQYF.

The chain is built from TRBV5-6 and TRBJ2-7; 7 nucleotides match TRBD2. With 3 bases clipped from V and 1 base from J, the junction kept 16 bases outside the gene matches. The CDR3 extends over 18 amino acids. Germline CDR1 reads SGHDT; CDR2 reads YYEEEE. CDR3 residues: CASSSLDIYSGQSYEQYF. DNA of the CDR3: TGTGCCAGCAGCTCGCTGGATATTTATAGCGGGCAATCCTACGAGCAGTACTTC.

The chain carries TRBV6-5 and TRBJ2-1; 8 bases fit TRBD1. CDR3 length equals 15 residues. In germline, CDR1 is MNHEY, CDR2 SVGAGI. V was clipped by 6 bases and J by 6 bases; unmatched bases: 10. The CDR3: CASSWTGTLGNEQFF. The CDR3 DNA reads TGTGCCAGCAGCTGGACAGGGACCTTGGGCAATGAGCAGTTCTTC.

V usage is TRBV6-1 and J usage is TRBJ2-7; tentatively, D is TRBD2 (5 bases). V shed 6 bases and J shed 4 bases, with 19 bases lying between them. The germline CDR1 and CDR2 sequences are MNHNS and SASEGT. The CDR3 is 15 amino acids. The CDR3 sequence is CASRVGAGGFYEQYF. The CDR3 DNA reads as TGTGCCAGCAGGGTGGGAGCAGGAGGATTTTACGAGCAGTACTTC.

This sequence joins TRBV6-4 and TRBJ2-1; TRBD1 matches at 7 bases. Germline CDR1 is MRHNA and CDR2 is SNTAGT. J gave up 9 bases and V 7 bases, and 12 bases lay outside the gene matches. The CDR3 spans 14 residues. DNA for the CDR3: TGTGCCAGCACTAGGGGGCCTGGGACGGGTGAGCAGTTCTTC. This translates into CASTRGPGTGEQFF.